Listed here are 10 T cell receptor beta chains from one sample, sequenced in a study of blood T cell repertoires in COVID-19. The data were produced by immunoSEQ multiplex PCR, yet TCRdb's version contains in-frame clones alone and is incomplete. In the table there are 310,000 or so clones, about 89% of which are singletons. The sequencing input was peripheral blood. Receptor source: a woman aged 25 to 39 with COVID-19, enrolled during active disease.

The V and J genes are TRBV4-2 and TRBJ1-3; D unclear. The CDR3 is 14 residues long. Trimming pared 1 base from V and 0 bases from J, leaving 4 bases between. The V gene's germline CDR1 is LGHNA and CDR2 YNFKEQ. CDR3: CASSQANSGNTIYF. For the CDR3, the DNA is TGTGCCAGCAGCCAAGCAAACTCTGGAAACACCATATATTTT.

The chain is built from TRBV5-1 and TRBJ1-5, with 9 nucleotides matching TRBD1. Germline CDR1 and CDR2: SGHRS and YFSETQ. The J segment lost 6 bases and the V segment lost 3 bases, leaving 7 bases of the junction unmatched. The CDR3 runs to 15 residues. The CDR3 DNA sequence: TGCGCCAGCAGCTACGGGACAGGGTCGGGTCAGCCCCAGCATTTT. Amino acid sequence: CASSYGTGSGQPQHF.

The chain uses TRBV7-6 and TRBJ1-1; no clear D gene. Trimming cost V 4 bases and J 5 bases, with 17 bases left between them. CDR3 length: 15 amino acids. The V gene's germline CDR1 is SGHVS and CDR2 FNYEAQ. CDR3 coding DNA: TGTGCCAGCAGCTCAATGGAAGGAAGGAGAACTGAAGCTTTCTTT. The encoded protein is CASSSMEGRRTEAFF.

This sequence joins TRBV30 and TRBJ2-2; D possibly corresponds to TRBD1 (6 bases). The CDR3 contains 15 residues. V was clipped by 1 base and J by 5 bases, with 14 bases between them. Germline assignment: CDR1 GTSNPN and CDR2 SVGIG (reference sequence). In DNA form, the CDR3 reads TGTGCCTGGAGTGGAACAGGGATCGGGACCGGGGAGCTGTTTTTT. It is translated as CAWSGTGIGTGELFF. Using reference TRBV30 and TRBJ2-2 for the parts outside the CDR3, the full variable domain is SQTIHQWPATLVQPVGSPLSLECTVEGTSNPNLYWYRQAAGRGLQLLFYSVGIGQISSEVPQNLSASRPQDRQFILSSKKLLLSDSGFYLCAWSGTGIGTGELFFGEGSRLTVL.

J is TRBJ1-1 and V is TRBV5-1, with 7 nucleotides matching TRBD1. CDR1 and CDR2 from the germline V gene are SGHRS and YFSETQ. The CDR3 consists of 15 residues. Trimming took 3 bases from V and 3 from J; bases not matched to a gene: 8. The CDR3 sequence is CASSSSRGYDTEAFF. In DNA, the CDR3 is TGCGCCAGCAGCTCTAGCAGGGGGTACGACACTGAAGCTTTCTTT.

V gene TRBV18 combines with J gene TRBJ2-7, with TRBD2 matching 8 bases. Germline loops: CDR1 KGHSH, CDR2 LQKENI. The junction had 9 bases not matched to a gene; V was cut back by 1 base and J by 4 bases. The CDR3 contains 16 residues. CDR3 DNA sequence: TGTGCCAGCTCACCACAGCGGGGGAGGACCCCTTACGAGCAGTACTTC. Protein product: CASSPQRGRTPYEQYF.

The chain recombines TRBV3-1 (or the pseudogene TRBV3-2) with TRBJ2-1; 7 nucleotides match TRBD2. Unmatched junction bases numbered 5, after V lost 1 base and J lost 8 bases. The CDR3 covers 14 residues. Germline values: CDR1 LGHDT, CDR2 YNNKEL (reference sequence). The CDR3 region is CASSQVRTSHEQFF. CDR3 bases: TGTGCCAGCAGCCAAGTGCGGACTAGTCATGAGCAGTTCTTC.

The gene calls are TRBV19 and TRBJ2-3; 10 bases fit TRBD2. The CDR3 totals 13 residues. CDR1 is LNHDA, CDR2 SQIVND, per germline (reference sequence). The ends lost 11 bases at V and 4 bases at J; junction bases unmatched: 6. The CDR3 coding sequence is TGTGCCGCCTCCGGGACTAGCGCAGATACGCAGTATTTT. Translating it yields CAASGTSADTQYF.

This clone occurred once. This chain links TRBV5-1 with TRBJ2-1; 8 bases fit TRBD2. V dropped 4 bases and J dropped 0; count of bases not matched to a gene: 6. The CDR3 length is 16 residues. Germline assignment: CDR1 SGHRS and CDR2 YFSETQ. In DNA form, the CDR3 reads TGCGCCAGCAGCCCGGGAGGGGACCGCTCCTACAATGAGCAGTTCTTC. It encodes CASSPGGDRSYNEQFF.

This chain uses TRBV4-2 with TRBJ2-1; TRBD2 matches 8 bases. The V gene's germline CDR1 is LGHNA and CDR2 YNFKEQ. Losses at the gene ends were 0 bases for V and 6 bases for J; bases not matched to a gene: 7. The CDR3 has 16 residues. The CDR3 sequence is CASSQEQREMVNEQFF. The CDR3 DNA follows: TGTGCCAGCAGCCAAGAGCAGCGGGAGATGGTCAATGAGCAGTTCTTC.